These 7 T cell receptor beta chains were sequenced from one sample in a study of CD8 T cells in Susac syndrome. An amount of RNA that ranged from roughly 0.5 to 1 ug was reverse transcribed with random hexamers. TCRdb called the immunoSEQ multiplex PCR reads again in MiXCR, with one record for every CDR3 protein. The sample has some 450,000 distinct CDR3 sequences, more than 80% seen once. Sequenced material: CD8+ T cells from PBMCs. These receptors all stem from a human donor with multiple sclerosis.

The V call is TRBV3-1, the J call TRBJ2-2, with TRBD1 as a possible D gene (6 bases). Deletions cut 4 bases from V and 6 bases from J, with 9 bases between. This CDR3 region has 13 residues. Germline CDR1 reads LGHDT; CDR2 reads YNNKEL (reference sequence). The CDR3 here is CASSPGDPGELFF. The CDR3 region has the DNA TGTGCCAGCAGCCCAGGGGACCCCGGGGAGCTGTTTTTT.

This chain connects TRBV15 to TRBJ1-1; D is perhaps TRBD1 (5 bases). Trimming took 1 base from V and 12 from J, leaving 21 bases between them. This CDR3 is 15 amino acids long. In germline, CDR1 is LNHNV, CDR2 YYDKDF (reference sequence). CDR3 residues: CATSRVPVSPGGTFF. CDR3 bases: TGTGCCACCAGCAGAGTGCCAGTCTCCCCCGGGGGTACTTTCTTT.

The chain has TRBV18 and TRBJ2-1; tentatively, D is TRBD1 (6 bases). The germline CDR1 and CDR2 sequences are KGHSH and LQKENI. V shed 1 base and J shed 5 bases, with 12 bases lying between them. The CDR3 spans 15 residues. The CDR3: CASSPHRDWDNEQFF. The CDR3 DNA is TGTGCCAGCTCACCACACAGGGATTGGGACAATGAGCAGTTCTTC. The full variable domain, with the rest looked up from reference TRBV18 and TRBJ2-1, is NAGVMQNPRHLVRRRGQEARLRCSPMKGHSHVYWYRQLPEEGLKFMVYLQKENIIDESGMPKERFSAEFPKEGPSILRIQQVVRGDSAAYFCASSPHRDWDNEQFFGPGTRLTVL.

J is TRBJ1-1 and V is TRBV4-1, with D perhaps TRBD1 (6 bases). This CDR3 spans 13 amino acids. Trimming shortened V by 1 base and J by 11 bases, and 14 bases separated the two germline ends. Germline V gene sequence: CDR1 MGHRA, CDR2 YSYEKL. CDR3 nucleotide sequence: TGCGCCAGCAGCCAAGTGGGGGCACTTGAGGCTTTCTTT. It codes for CASSQVGALEAFF.

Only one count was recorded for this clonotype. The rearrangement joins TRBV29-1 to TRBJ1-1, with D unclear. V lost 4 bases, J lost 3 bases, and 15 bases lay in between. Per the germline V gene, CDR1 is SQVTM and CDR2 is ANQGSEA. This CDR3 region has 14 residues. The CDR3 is CSVGVITDYTEAFF. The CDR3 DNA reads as TGCAGCGTTGGGGTCATTACCGACTACACTGAAGCTTTCTTT.

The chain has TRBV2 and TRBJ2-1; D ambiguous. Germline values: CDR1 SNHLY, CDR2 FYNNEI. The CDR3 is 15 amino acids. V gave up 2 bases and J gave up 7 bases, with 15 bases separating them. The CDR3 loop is CASSEYSSLRNEQFF. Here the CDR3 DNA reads TGTGCCAGCAGTGAATATTCCAGTTTAAGGAATGAGCAGTTCTTC.

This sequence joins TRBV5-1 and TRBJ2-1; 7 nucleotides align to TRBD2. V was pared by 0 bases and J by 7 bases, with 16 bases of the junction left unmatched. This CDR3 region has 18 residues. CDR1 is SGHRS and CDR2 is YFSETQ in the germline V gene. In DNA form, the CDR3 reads TGCGCCAGCAGCTTGGGGCCCATCGGGACGGAGGGAGGGAATGAGCAGTTCTTC. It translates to CASSLGPIGTEGGNEQFF.